The rows below give T cell receptor beta chains drawn from one sample of a study of cytomegalovirus exposure and HLA in healthy donors. Here immunoSEQ multiplex PCR was the method, and the copy in TCRdb shows in-frame clones only, minus some. Seen here are roughly 100,000 clones, 12% observed once, and the top ten hold roughly 16%. Sequences were obtained from PBMCs. These receptors were obtained from a man between 35 and 55 years old in good health and CMV-seropositive. Each CDR3 is given with its conserved first and last residue. A D gene is named only where the DNA matches it firmly. Expanded clones are given a class, and other clones once, few, many or no size at all.

d_gene	j_gene	v_gene	abundance	CDR3aa	CDR3nt
NA	TRBJ2-5	TRBV7-8	NA	CASSPATSGVRKTQYF	TGTGCCAGCAGCCCTGCTACGAGCGGAGTCCGGAAGACCCAGTACTTC
NA	TRBJ1-5	TRBV29-1	few	CSVDSDGQQHQPQHF	TGCAGCGTTGACTCTGATGGACAGCAACATCAGCCCCAGCATTTT
TRBD1	TRBJ1-4	TRBV7-9	few	CASSTFRDSNEKLFF	TGTGCCAGCAGCACTTTCCGGGACAGTAATGAAAAACTGTTTTTT
TRBD2	TRBJ2-5	TRBV30	few	CAWTGYSGRLTETQYF	TGTGCCTGGACAGGCTACAGCGGGAGATTAACAGAGACCCAGTACTTC
NA	TRBJ2-5	TRBV14	few	CASSQDKRLTRHETQYF	TGTGCCAGCAGCCAAGATAAGCGACTTACTAGGCACGAGACCCAGTACTTC
NA	TRBJ1-2	TRBV6-5	few	CASNGAGMTYGYTF	TGTGCCAGCAATGGGGCAGGGATGACCTATGGCTACACCTTC
NA	TRBJ1-1	TRBV5-6	few	CASSLATGEAFF	TGTGCCAGCAGCTTGGCGACAGGAGAAGCTTTCTTT
TRBD1	TRBJ2-2	TRBV29-1	few	CSAGTGGNTGELFF	TGCAGCGCTGGGACAGGGGGTAACACCGGGGAGCTGTTTTTT
TRBD1	TRBJ2-7	TRBV7-9	NA	CASSRSDRGIYEQYF	TGTGCCAGCAGTCGATCGGACAGGGGCATCTACGAGCAGTACTTC
NA	TRBJ1-2	TRBV7-9	NA	CASSLQGGPNYGYTF	TGTGCCAGCAGCTTGCAGGGTGGCCCTAACTATGGCTACACCTTC
NA	TRBJ1-2	TRBV6-6	NA	CASSSLGGNYGYTF	TGTGCCAGCAGCTCACTAGGGGGTAACTATGGCTACACCTTC
NA	TRBJ2-5	TRBV6-5	NA	CASSYGASPEQYF	TGTGCCAGCAGTTACGGGGCCTCCCCGGAGCAGTACTTC
NA	TRBJ2-1	TRBV4-1	NA	CASSLGREQFF	TGCGCCAGCAGCCTAGGGAGGGAGCAGTTCTTC
NA	TRBJ1-1	TRBV29-1	few	CSVEGLVEAFF	TGCAGCGTTGAAGGACTCGTGGAAGCTTTCTTT
TRBD2	TRBJ2-3	TRBV9	NA	CASSVGTSGTDTQYF	TGTGCCAGCAGCGTGGGAACTAGCGGGACAGATACGCAGTATTTT
TRBD2	TRBJ2-2	TRBV11-3	NA	CASSLESGLVGGELFF	TGTGCCAGCAGCTTAGAGTCGGGACTAGTGGGCGGGGAGCTGTTTTTT
TRBD1	TRBJ1-2	TRBV7-2	NA	CASSLVGGEGYTF	TGTGCCAGCAGCTTAGTAGGGGGCGAAGGCTACACCTTC
TRBD1	TRBJ1-4	TRBV4-1	NA	CASSQSSGGLNEKLFF	TGCGCCAGCAGCCAATCGTCAGGGGGGCTGAATGAAAAACTGTTTTTT
NA	TRBJ2-1	TRBV6-5	few	CASSSPRRRNNEQFF	TGTGCCAGCAGTTCACCGAGGCGGCGAAACAATGAGCAGTTCTTC
NA	TRBJ2-7	TRBV6-5	NA	CASRRTGGTYEQYF	TGTGCCAGCAGGCGGACAGGCGGGACCTACGAGCAGTACTTC
NA	TRBJ2-6	TRBV5-6	few	CASFPLASGANVLTF	TGTGCCAGCTTCCCCCTGGCCTCTGGGGCCAACGTCCTGACTTTC
NA	TRBJ2-7	TRBV27	few	CASSLKKAGPFYEQYF	TGTGCCAGCAGTTTGAAGAAAGCGGGCCCGTTTTACGAGCAGTACTTC
TRBD1	TRBJ2-5	TRBV5-4	NA	CASSLGTGEETQYF	TGTGCCAGCAGCCTAGGGACAGGGGAAGAGACCCAGTACTTC
NA	TRBJ2-7	TRBV11-2	few	CASSLAGTGYEQYF	TGTGCCAGCAGCTTAGCCGGGACTGGCTACGAGCAGTACTTC
TRBD1	TRBJ2-6	TRBV30	NA	CACGRDRGRAGANVLTF	TGTGCCTGTGGCCGGGACAGGGGGCGTGCGGGGGCCAACGTCCTGACTTTC
NA	TRBJ2-7	TRBV6-6	few	CASSTRSGSSYEQYF	TGTGCCAGCAGTACCCGTTCCGGGAGCTCCTACGAGCAGTACTTC
TRBD2	TRBJ2-2	TRBV5-1	NA	CASRPSGRENTGELFF	TGCGCCAGCAGACCCAGCGGGAGGGAAAACACCGGGGAGCTGTTTTTT
TRBD2	TRBJ2-7	TRBV7-8	NA	CASSLEPSGSYEQYF	TGTGCCAGCAGCTTAGAGCCTAGCGGGAGTTACGAGCAGTACTTC
NA	TRBJ2-5	TRBV18	few	CASSPSNSQETQYF	TGTGCCAGCTCACCGTCTAACTCTCAAGAGACCCAGTACTTC
TRBD1	TRBJ1-2	TRBV10-3	few	CAITGANYGYTF	TGTGCCATTACAGGGGCTAACTATGGCTACACCTTC
TRBD1	TRBJ2-4	TRBV29-1	few	CSVPDDLGGAENIQYF	TGCAGCGTCCCTGACGATTTAGGGGGCGCAGAAAACATTCAGTACTTC
TRBD2	TRBJ2-3	TRBV2	few	CASSGAGAGDTQYF	TGTGCCAGCAGCGGAGCGGGAGCGGGCGATACGCAGTATTTT
NA	TRBJ1-2	TRBV6-5	few	CASTKDSNYGYTF	TGTGCCAGCACTAAGGACAGTAACTATGGCTACACCTTC
TRBD1	TRBJ1-4	TRBV18	NA	CASSPVSGTGDTNEKLFF	TGTGCCAGCTCACCTGTTTCCGGGACAGGGGATACTAATGAAAAACTGTTTTTT
NA	TRBJ2-7	TRBV6-5	few	CASSLQGSGYEQYF	TGTGCCAGCAGCCTACAGGGTAGTGGGTACGAGCAGTACTTC
NA	TRBJ1-2	TRBV7-2	NA	CASSSSTGDGYTF	TGTGCCAGCAGCTCTTCGACAGGTGACGGCTACACCTTC
TRBD2	TRBJ2-1	TRBV28	few	CATRLAGSYNEQFF	TGTGCCACCAGACTAGCGGGCTCCTACAATGAGCAGTTCTTC
NA	TRBJ2-2	TRBV6-1	few	CASSERRGSNTGELFF	TGTGCCAGCAGTGAACGTAGGGGATCCAACACCGGGGAGCTGTTTTTT
NA	TRBJ2-7	TRBV7-2	NA	CASSLVRRESYEQYF	TGTGCCAGCAGCTTAGTCCGCCGGGAGTCCTACGAGCAGTACTTC
TRBD2	TRBJ2-7	TRBV19	few	CASSIGRRSGSYEQYF	TGTGCCAGTAGTATCGGCAGGCGGAGCGGGAGTTACGAGCAGTACTTC
TRBD2	TRBJ2-3	TRBV15	few	CATSRDRTGRLTDTQYF	TGTGCCACCAGCAGAGATCGGACCGGGAGGCTCACAGATACGCAGTATTTT
NA	TRBJ2-5	TRBV4-1	few	CASSQVEGVETQYF	TGCGCCAGCAGCCAAGTTGAAGGGGTAGAGACCCAGTACTTC
TRBD1	TRBJ2-6	TRBV19	few	CASSLGQGSGANVLTF	TGTGCCAGTAGTCTGGGACAGGGTTCCGGGGCCAACGTCCTGACTTTC
NA	TRBJ2-1	TRBV7-2	NA	CASSLPGLLYNEQFF	TGTGCCAGCAGCTTACCGGGACTTTTATACAATGAGCAGTTCTTC
NA	TRBJ1-5	TRBV4-3	NA	CASSQAAGWPQHF	TGCGCCAGCAGCCAAGCGGCGGGATGGCCCCAGCATTTT
TRBD2	TRBJ2-3	TRBV4-1	NA	CASSQGLGGTDTQYF	TGCGCCAGCAGCCAGGGACTAGGGGGCACAGATACGCAGTATTTT
NA	TRBJ2-3	TRBV5-1	NA	CASSPTPGSMGTDTQYF	TGCGCCAGCAGCCCAACCCCCGGTAGCATGGGCACAGATACGCAGTATTTT
TRBD1	TRBJ2-7	TRBV5-1	NA	CASSLKQGPVEQYF	TGCGCCAGCAGCTTGAAACAGGGGCCCGTCGAGCAGTACTTC
NA	TRBJ2-7	TRBV5-1	NA	CASSLATGTTYEQYF	TGCGCCAGCAGCTTGGCAACAGGGACAACCTACGAGCAGTACTTC